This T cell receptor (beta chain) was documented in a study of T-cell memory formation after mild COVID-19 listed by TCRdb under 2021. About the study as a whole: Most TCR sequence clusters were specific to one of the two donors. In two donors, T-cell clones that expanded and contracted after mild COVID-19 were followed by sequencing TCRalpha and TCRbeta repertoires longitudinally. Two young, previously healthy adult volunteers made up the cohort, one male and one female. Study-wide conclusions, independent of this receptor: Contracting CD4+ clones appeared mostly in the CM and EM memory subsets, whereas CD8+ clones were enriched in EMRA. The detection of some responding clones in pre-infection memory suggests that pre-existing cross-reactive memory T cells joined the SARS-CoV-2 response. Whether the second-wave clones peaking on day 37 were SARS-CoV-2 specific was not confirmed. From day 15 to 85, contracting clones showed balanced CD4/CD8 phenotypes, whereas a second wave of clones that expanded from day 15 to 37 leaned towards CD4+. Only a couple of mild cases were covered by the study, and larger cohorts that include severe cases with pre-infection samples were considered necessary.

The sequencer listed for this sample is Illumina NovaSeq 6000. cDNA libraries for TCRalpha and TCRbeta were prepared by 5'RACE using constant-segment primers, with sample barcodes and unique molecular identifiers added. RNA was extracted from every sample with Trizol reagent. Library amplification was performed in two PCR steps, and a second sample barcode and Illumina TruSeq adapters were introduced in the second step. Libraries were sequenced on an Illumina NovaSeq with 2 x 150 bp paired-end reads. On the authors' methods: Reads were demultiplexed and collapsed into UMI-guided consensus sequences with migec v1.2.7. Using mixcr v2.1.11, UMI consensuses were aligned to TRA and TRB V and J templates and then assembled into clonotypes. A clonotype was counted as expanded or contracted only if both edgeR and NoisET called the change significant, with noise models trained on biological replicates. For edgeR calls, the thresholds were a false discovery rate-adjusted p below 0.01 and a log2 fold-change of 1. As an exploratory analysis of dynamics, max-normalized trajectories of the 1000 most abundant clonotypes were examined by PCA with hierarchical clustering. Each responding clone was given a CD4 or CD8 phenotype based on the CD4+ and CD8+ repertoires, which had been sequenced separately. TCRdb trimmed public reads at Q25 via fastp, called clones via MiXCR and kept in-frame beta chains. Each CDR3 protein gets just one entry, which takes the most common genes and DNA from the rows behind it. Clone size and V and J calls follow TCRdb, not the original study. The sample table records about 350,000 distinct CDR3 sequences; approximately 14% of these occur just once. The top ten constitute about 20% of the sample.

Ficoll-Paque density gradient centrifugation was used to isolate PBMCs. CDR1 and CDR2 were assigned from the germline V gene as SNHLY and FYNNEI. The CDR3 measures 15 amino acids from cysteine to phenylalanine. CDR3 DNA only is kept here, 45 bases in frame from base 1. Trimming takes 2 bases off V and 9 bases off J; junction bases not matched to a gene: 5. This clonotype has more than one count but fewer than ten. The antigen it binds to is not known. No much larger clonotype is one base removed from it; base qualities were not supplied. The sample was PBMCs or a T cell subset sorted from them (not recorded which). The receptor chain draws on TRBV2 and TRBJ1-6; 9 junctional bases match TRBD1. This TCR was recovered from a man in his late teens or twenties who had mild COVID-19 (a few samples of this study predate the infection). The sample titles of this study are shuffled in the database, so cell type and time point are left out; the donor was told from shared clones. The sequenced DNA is TGTGCCAGCAGTGAAACCCGGGACAGGGTTTCACCCCTCCACTTT. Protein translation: CASSETRDRVSPLHF.